This TCR beta chain was profiled in a study of blood T cell repertoires in COVID-19. The wider study: COVID-19 samples, acute and convalescent, were from the United States, Italy and Spain.

Measured with immunoSEQ multiplex PCR; TCRdb has only the in-frame clones, and not every one. This table holds more than 250,000 clones, 80% to 90% found once. CDR3 length: 14 residues. The V end lost 5 bases, the J end lost 1 base, and 9 bases lay between the germline ends. CDR1 MNHEY and CDR2 SVGAGI come from the germline V gene. Input material: peripheral blood. J is TRBJ2-4 and V is TRBV6-5; a weak D match, TRBD2 (5 bases). This receptor was identified in a woman aged 45-65 years with COVID-19, enrolled during active disease. The CDR3 loop is CASSNGIAKNIQYF. Written as DNA, the CDR3 is TGTGCCAGCAGTAACGGGATCGCCAAAAACATTCAGTACTTC.